These 20 T cell receptor beta chains share one sample of origin, sequenced in a study of shared clonotypes between healthy human individuals. Sequencing used immunoSEQ multiplex PCR; TCRdb keeps in-frame clones, though not all of them. The sample lists about 2 million clones, 90% to 95% occurring once. The specimen was naive CD4+ T cells sorted from blood. Subset defined: CD45RA+ positively selected. These receptors were taken from a man between 18 and 35 years old in good health.

V is TRBV13 and J is TRBJ2-1; 7 positions agree with TRBD2. Germline-derived CDR1 and CDR2 are PRHDT and FYEKMQ (reference sequence). The CDR3 is made up of 14 amino acids. The J segment lost 5 bases and the V segment lost 6 bases, leaving 7 bases of the junction unmatched. CDR3 residues: CASRRAGVDNEQFF. CDR3 bases: TGTGCCAGCAGGCGTGCGGGGGTAGACAATGAGCAGTTCTTC.

This clone has a single count. V is TRBV5-1 and J is TRBJ1-1, with D possibly being TRBD1 (5 bases). The V end lost 1 base, the J end lost 2 bases, and 15 bases lay between the germline ends. Per germline, CDR1 SGHRS and CDR2 YFSETQ. The CDR3 length is 16 residues. The CDR3 bases are TGCGCCAGCAGCTTGCTTGCAGGGACGATAAACACTGAAGCTTTCTTT. It codes for CASSLLAGTINTEAFF.

The chain uses TRBV2 and TRBJ2-5; either TRBD1 or TRBD2 may fit D (6 bases each). The CDR3 extends over 13 amino acids. The V end lost 5 bases, the J end lost 4 bases, and 11 bases lay between the germline ends. Germline V lookup: CDR1 SNHLY, CDR2 FYNNEI. The CDR3 DNA reads TGTGCCAGCAGTCGGGGGCTACCAGAGACCCAGTACTTC. It specifies CASSRGLPETQYF.

This chain links TRBV2 with TRBJ1-1; possible D gene TRBD1, 5 bases. CDR3 length: 16 amino acids. Germline CDR1 reads SNHLY; CDR2 reads FYNNEI. V was pared by 4 bases and J by 4 bases, with 19 bases between. The CDR3 reads CASSVGDSSLVTEAFF. The CDR3 DNA sequence: TGTGCCAGCAGTGTGGGGGATTCGTCCTTGGTCACTGAAGCTTTCTTT.

A note on this clone: The sample contains more than one DNA sequence encoding this CDR3. The chain links TRBV10-3 to TRBJ2-7; no reliable D call. Per the germline V gene, CDR1 is ENHRY and CDR2 is SYGVKD. V gave up 4 bases and J gave up 3 bases, with 4 bases separating them. The length of the CDR3 is 11 residues. The CDR3 coding sequence is TGTGCCATCAGTGCTAACTACGAGCAGTACTTC. This codes for CAISANYEQYF.

The gene calls are TRBV5-1 and TRBJ1-2; TRBD1 aligns across 8 bases. The CDR3 has 14 amino acids. V was clipped by 0 bases and J by 8 bases; unmatched bases: 6. In germline, CDR1 is SGHRS, CDR2 YFSETQ. CDR3 coding DNA: TGCGCCAGCAGCTTGGCCGGACAGGGTAGCGGCTACACCTTC. Encoded protein: CASSLAGQGSGYTF. The whole variable domain, remainder taken from reference TRBV5-1 and TRBJ1-2, is KAGVTQTPRYLIKTRGQQVTLSCSPISGHRSVSWYQQTPGQGLQFLFEYFSETQRNKGNFPGRFSGRQFSNSRSEMNVSTLELGDSALYLCASSLAGQGSGYTFGSGTRLTVV.

CDR3 in DNA: TGTGCCAGCATCCGGAGCGGGATCGGGTTCGAGCAGTACTTC. The encoded protein is CASIRSGIGFEQYF. The V and J genes are TRBV5-8 and TRBJ2-7; 7 bases are shared with TRBD2. Trimming at V came to 6 bases and at J to 6 bases, leaving 12 bases not matched to a gene. This CDR3 comprises 14 residues. CDR1 and CDR2 from the germline V gene are SGHTS and YDEGEE.

The table lists this clone with a count of one. This chain links TRBV5-4 with TRBJ1-1; D uncertain. V gave up 5 bases and J gave up 0 bases, with 11 bases separating them. CDR3 length: 14 residues. The germline gives CDR1 SGHNT, CDR2 YYREEE (reference sequence). This CDR3 reads CASRTESLNTEAFF. The CDR3 nucleotides read TGTGCCAGCAGAACGGAAAGCCTGAACACTGAAGCTTTCTTT. Drawing the rest from reference TRBV5-4 and TRBJ1-1, the complete variable domain is ETGVTQSPTHLIKTRGQQVTLRCSSQSGHNTVSWYQQALGQGPQFIFQYYREEENGRGNFPPRFSGLQFPNYSSELNVNALELDDSALYLCASRTESLNTEAFFGQGTRLTVV.

In its sample, this clone was seen once. CDR3 nucleotide sequence: TGTGCCAGCAGTCCTTGGGGGGAGATCGACACTGAAGCTTTCTTT. Translated: CASSPWGEIDTEAFF. The gene calls are TRBV6-6 and TRBJ1-1, with a possible D match to TRBD1 (5 bases). The CDR3 runs to 15 residues. CDR1 is MNHNY, CDR2 SVGAGI, per germline (reference sequence). Trimming stripped 5 bases from V and 3 bases from J, with 16 bases between.

This chain links TRBV18 with TRBJ2-3, with D perhaps matching TRBD1 or TRBD2 (6 bases each). The CDR3 covers 13 residues. Looked up from germline, CDR1 is KGHSH and CDR2 is LQKENI. Between the trimmed V and J ends, which lost 6 bases and 8 bases, there was a span of 15 bases. CDR3 DNA: TGTGCCAGCTCTCCCGGGGGCACTGGTACGCAGTATTTT. Translation: CASSPGGTGTQYF.

Notes on this clone: This sample includes further DNA sequences coding for the same CDR3. The chain combines TRBV10-3 with TRBJ2-7; D unresolved. CDR3 size: 12 residues. The V gene lost 2 bases and the J gene lost 2 bases, with 4 bases spanning the gap. Germline lookup yields CDR1 ENHRY and CDR2 SYGVKD. CDR3 protein: CAISEDTYEQYF. The DNA of the CDR3 is TGTGCCATCAGTGAGGATACCTACGAGCAGTACTTC.

CDR3 residues: CASSERGSGFGYGYTF. DNA of the CDR3: TGTGCCAGCAGTGAAAGGGGGTCAGGGTTTGGCTATGGCTACACCTTC. V usage is TRBV6-1 and J usage is TRBJ1-2, with D maybe TRBD1 (6 bases). V lost 2 bases and J 4 bases, leaving 17 bases between the germline ends. This CDR3 spans 16 amino acids. CDR1 MNHNS and CDR2 SASEGT come from the germline V gene.

The chain has TRBV4-3 and TRBJ2-3; 9 positions agree with TRBD2. V gave up 0 bases and J gave up 6 bases; unmatched junction bases: 13. Germline V CDR1 and CDR2: LGHNA, YSLEER. The CDR3 is 18 residues long. The CDR3 protein is CASSQEGLREGYGDTQYF. DNA of the CDR3: TGCGCCAGCAGCCAAGAGGGGCTGCGGGAGGGTTATGGGGATACGCAGTATTTT.

The J gene is TRBJ2-1, the V gene TRBV7-9; D is unresolved. Deletions cut 5 bases from V and 6 bases from J, with 11 bases between. This CDR3 has 13 residues. The germline CDR1 and CDR2 sequences are SEHNR and FQNEAQ (reference sequence). CDR3 region: CASSLEFLNEQFF. In nucleotides, the CDR3 is TGTGCCAGCAGCCTCGAGTTTCTCAATGAGCAGTTCTTC.

The chain combines TRBV12-5 with TRBJ2-1, with D perhaps TRBD2 (6 bases). Trimming shortened V by 2 bases and J by 4 bases, and 18 bases separated the two germline ends. The CDR3 has 17 amino acids. Germline CDR1 is LGHNT and CDR2 is FRNRAP. This chain's CDR3 is CASGLPAISGIYNEQFF. CDR3 DNA sequence: TGTGCTAGTGGTTTGCCCGCTATTAGCGGAATTTACAATGAGCAGTTCTTC.

This chain joins TRBV9 and TRBJ2-2, with a tentative D call TRBD2 (7 bases). The CDR3 has 17 amino acids. With 1 base removed from V and 3 bases from J, the gap between germline ends came to 16 bases. The V gene's germline CDR1 is SGDLS and CDR2 YYNGEE. For the CDR3, the DNA is TGTGCCAGCAGCGTAAAGATCGCGGGGGCCGACACCGGGGAGCTGTTTTTT. It translates to CASSVKIAGADTGELFF. Full variable domain (outside the CDR3, taken from reference TRBV9 and TRBJ2-2): DSGVTQTPKHLITATGQRVTLRCSPRSGDLSVYWYQQSLDQGLQFLIQYYNGEERAKGNILERFSAQQFPDLHSELNLSSLELGDSALYFCASSVKIAGADTGELFFGEGSRLTVL.

The genes are TRBV6-1 and TRBJ2-1; D is undetermined. The V end was cut by 0 bases, the J end by 8 bases, with 8 bases between. This CDR3 spans 13 amino acids. The germline V gene encodes CDR1 MNHNS and CDR2 SASEGT. CDR3 amino acids: CASSEASAHEQFF. The CDR3 DNA sequence: TGTGCCAGCAGTGAAGCATCCGCCCATGAGCAGTTCTTC.

This chain uses TRBV6-6 with TRBJ2-7; 10 bases agree with TRBD1. Germline CDR1 reads MNHNY; CDR2 reads SVGAGI (reference sequence). V shed 5 bases and J 0 bases; nucleotides not matched to a gene: 1. The CDR3 length is 14 residues. CDR3 bases: TGTGCCAGCAGTCGGACAGGGGGCTCCTACGAGCAGTACTTC. Encoded protein: CASSRTGGSYEQYF.

V is TRBV7-9 and J is TRBJ2-7; unclear D gene. Germline values: CDR1 SEHNR, CDR2 FQNEAQ (reference sequence). V was trimmed by 4 bases and J by 3 bases, leaving 7 bases between them. CDR3 length: 12 amino acids. For the CDR3, the DNA is TGTGCCAGCAGCTCGGACCGCTACGAGCAGTACTTC. It specifies CASSSDRYEQYF.

The genes are TRBV10-3 and TRBJ2-7; D is perhaps TRBD2 (7 bases). The V gene lost 0 bases and the J gene lost 3 bases, with 15 bases spanning the gap. In germline, CDR1 is ENHRY, CDR2 SYGVKD. The CDR3 loop spans 16 amino acids. The chain's CDR3 is CAISESGARTSYEQYF. The CDR3, as DNA: TGTGCCATCAGTGAGTCGGGGGCTAGGACTAGCTACGAGCAGTACTTC.